The 15 T cell receptor beta chains in this list originate from one sample, sequenced in a study of T-cell reconstitution after alpha-beta-depleted transplantation in children. This sample's TCRbeta library carried unique molecular identifier barcodes. TCRdb re-called the PCR reads with MiXCR, one entry per CDR3 protein. The table includes 250,000 to 350,000 distinct CDR3 sequences, 9.5% to 10% detected once. The sample here was PBMCs from the stem cell graft donor, taken from the stem cell graft. Receptor source: a human donor who donated a stem cell graft to a child with SCID.

This clonotype showed up just a few times. The chain uses TRBV7-2 and TRBJ2-2; TRBD1 might be the D (5 bases). This CDR3 has 13 residues. Germline lookup yields CDR1 SGHTA and CDR2 FQGNSA. Trimming stripped 5 bases from V and 6 bases from J, with 10 bases between. CDR3 in amino acids: CASSPTVPGELFF. CDR3 sequence (DNA): TGTGCCAGCAGCCCGACAGTCCCCGGGGAGCTGTTTTTT.

J is TRBJ2-7 and V is TRBV20-1; a weak D match, TRBD1 (6 bases). CDR3 size: 14 residues. Between the trimmed V and J ends, which lost 3 bases and 8 bases, there was a span of 20 bases. Per the germline V gene, CDR1 is DFQATT and CDR2 is SNEGSKA (reference sequence). CDR3 residues: CSARDSRRVDQQYF. The CDR3 DNA follows: TGCAGTGCTAGGGACAGCAGAAGGGTCGACCAGCAGTACTTC.

The rearrangement links TRBV11-3 to TRBJ2-1, with 7 bases fitting TRBD2. The CDR3 loop spans 14 amino acids. Trimming took 6 bases from V and 10 from J; bases not matched to a gene: 12. Germline V gene data show CDR1 as SGHNT and CDR2 as YENEEA. The CDR3 reads CASSGAGEFGEQFF. The CDR3 nucleotides are TGTGCCAGCAGTGGGGCGGGGGAATTTGGGGAGCAGTTCTTC.

V and J are TRBV7-8 and TRBJ2-7, with 12 nucleotides matching TRBD1. Germline CDR1 SGHVS, CDR2 FQNEAQ. The V segment lost 6 bases and the J segment 1 base; nucleotides outside the gene matches: 7. The CDR3 is 16 residues long. The CDR3 protein is CASRGQGAGVSYEQYF. The CDR3 DNA sequence: TGTGCCAGCAGGGGACAGGGGGCCGGGGTGTCCTACGAGCAGTACTTC.

This clonotype was detected only a few times. The rearrangement joins TRBV29-1 to TRBJ1-1; 7 bases agree with TRBD1. Germline CDR1 reads SQVTM; CDR2 reads ANQGSEA. Trimming at V came to 7 bases and at J to 4 bases, leaving 12 bases not matched to a gene. This CDR3 contains 14 residues. DNA for the CDR3: TGCAGCGCTCGCACAGGGGTTGGTGGCACTGAAGCTTTCTTT. It encodes CSARTGVGGTEAFF.

The V gene is TRBV2, the J gene TRBJ2-5; TRBD2 is a possible D gene (6 bases). CDR1 and CDR2 from the germline V gene are SNHLY and FYNNEI. The CDR3 sequence is 11 residues long. Trimming removed 3 bases at V and 9 bases at J, with 8 bases between. The chain's CDR3 is CASSDGSAQYF. The CDR3 nucleotides read TGTGCCAGCAGTGACGGGAGCGCCCAGTACTTC.

This clonotype was observed a handful of times. V gene TRBV20-1 combines with J gene TRBJ1-6; D is ambiguous. The CDR3 length is 14 residues. Germline V CDR1 and CDR2: DFQATT, SNEGSKA (reference sequence). Trimming removed 0 bases from V and 9 bases from J, with 12 bases in between. The CDR3 sequence is CSARERDRPSPLHF. DNA for the CDR3: TGCAGTGCTAGAGAGCGGGATCGGCCTTCACCCCTCCACTTT.

This clonotype has just a few counts. The V gene is TRBV10-3, the J gene TRBJ1-2; tentatively, D is TRBD1 (6 bases). The germline V gene encodes CDR1 ENHRY and CDR2 SYGVKD. Trimming removed 2 bases at V and 8 bases at J, with 18 bases between. This CDR3 comprises 15 residues. CDR3 nucleotide sequence: TGTGCCATCAGTGAGCCAGGGGAGGCCTCTGAAGGCTACACCTTC. It translates to CAISEPGEASEGYTF.

The sample holds a few counts of this clonotype. The rearrangement links TRBV5-6 to TRBJ2-5; the D call may be TRBD1 or TRBD2 (6 bases each). Germline CDR1 SGHDT, CDR2 YYEEEE. Trimming cost V 2 bases and J 5 bases, with 13 bases left between them. The CDR3 contains 14 residues. The CDR3 reads CASSFYQGRETQYF. DNA of the CDR3: TGTGCCAGCAGCTTTTACCAGGGGAGGGAGACCCAGTACTTC.

This clonotype came up a few times. This sequence joins TRBV5-1 and TRBJ2-3; D gene uncertain. The CDR3 is made up of 14 amino acids. Germline lookup yields CDR1 SGHRS and CDR2 YFSETQ. Between the trimmed V and J ends, which lost 2 bases and 0 bases, there was a span of 7 bases. The CDR3 DNA follows: TGCGCCAGCAGCTTTAGCCGGAGCACAGATACGCAGTATTTT. As protein: CASSFSRSTDTQYF.

This clonotype came up once. This chain connects TRBV10-3 to TRBJ2-3, with TRBD1 identical over 10 bases. The CDR3 consists of 17 residues. Germline V gene lookup returns CDR1 ENHRY and CDR2 SYGVKD. V trimming: 6 bases; J trimming: 3 bases; junction bases outside the gene matches: 12. This CDR3 reads CAISPAGQGRPTDTQYF. The CDR3 nucleotides read TGTGCCATCAGCCCCGCGGGACAGGGGCGACCTACAGATACGCAGTATTTT.

This clonotype was found many times. The chain couples TRBV3-1 to TRBJ2-7; D is unresolved. Germline loops: CDR1 LGHDT, CDR2 YNNKEL (reference sequence). V was trimmed by 0 bases and J by 0 bases, leaving 6 bases between them. This CDR3 is 14 amino acids long. The chain's CDR3 is CASSQDRSSYEQYF. The CDR3 DNA follows: TGTGCCAGCAGCCAAGACAGGAGCTCCTACGAGCAGTACTTC.

The CDR3 loop is CASRGTGGYQETQYF. In nucleotides, the CDR3 is TGTGCCAGCAGAGGGACAGGCGGGTACCAAGAGACCCAGTACTTC. The chain couples TRBV6-1 to TRBJ2-5, with TRBD1 matching over 8 bases. Looked up from germline, CDR1 is MNHNS and CDR2 is SASEGT. V dropped 6 bases and J dropped 0; count of bases not matched to a gene: 6. The CDR3 loop spans 15 amino acids.

This clonotype was observed many times. The rearrangement links TRBV18 to TRBJ1-1; possible D gene TRBD1, 5 bases. The CDR3 runs 15 residues. Trimming removed 6 bases at V and 1 base at J, with 15 bases between. The germline gives CDR1 KGHSH, CDR2 LQKENI. CDR3 in amino acids: CASSPRGGENTEAFF. The CDR3 DNA sequence: TGTGCCAGCTCGCCCCGGGGGGGGGAGAACACTGAAGCTTTCTTT.

This clonotype was observed many times. The CDR3 region is CSVAGITEAFF. In nucleotides, the CDR3 is TGCAGCGTCGCGGGGATCACTGAAGCTTTCTTT. This chain joins TRBV29-1 and TRBJ1-1; no firm D call. The CDR3 consists of 11 residues. V was trimmed by 6 bases and J by 4 bases, leaving 9 bases between them. The germline V gene has CDR1 SQVTM and CDR2 ANQGSEA.